The sequence of this T cell receptor beta chain was determined in a study of cytomegalovirus exposure and HLA in healthy donors. 60 Vbeta and 13 Jbeta primers were used in PCR. The data were produced by immunoSEQ multiplex PCR, yet TCRdb's version contains in-frame clones alone and is incomplete. The sample contains 150,000 to 200,000 clones, roughly 81% of which appear only once. This CDR3 is built from 13 residues. With 4 bases clipped from V and 9 bases from J, the junction kept 5 bases outside the gene matches. Germline-derived CDR1 and CDR2 are MNHEY and SMNVEV (reference sequence). Regarding the study as a whole: In a later analysis, a missense DCLRE1C variant was linked to TCR beta V- and J-gene trimming. The study listed approximately 160 cytomegalovirus-associated TCR beta chains.

A word on this clone: The antigen is undetermined.

This receptor was obtained from a woman between 18 and 29 years old in good health and CMV-seropositive. V usage is TRBV27 and J usage is TRBJ2-1, with TRBD2 matching over 8 bases. Sequenced sample: PBMCs. The CDR3 region has the DNA TGTGCCAGCAGTTCAGAGCTAGCGGGTGAGCAGTTCTTC. Translated: CASSSELAGEQFF.